This TCR beta chain comes out of a study of beta chain features in type 1 diabetes. Study information: Investigators examined roughly 99,000,000 sorted cells across all samples.

Germline CDR1 LGHNA, CDR2 YSLEER. Unmatched junction bases numbered 9, after V lost 2 bases and J lost 4 bases. The CDR3 is 17 amino acids. Sequenced material consisted of expressed TCRB transcripts (all of the isolated RNA was reverse transcribed). Clones were sequenced by immunoSEQ multiplex PCR, and TCRdb holds only the in-frame ones, with some missing. The data hold under 550,000 clones, with roughly 10% observed a single time. The receptor's source is a woman between 18 and 29 years old in good health. V gene TRBV4-3 combines with J gene TRBJ2-3; 10 positions match TRBD1. Material: naive CD4+ T cells from blood. This chain's CDR3 is CASSQSPGTGVADTQYF. CDR3 bases: TGCGCCAGCAGCCAAAGCCCCGGGACAGGGGTGGCAGATACGCAGTATTTT.